This TCR beta chain derives from a study of T cells after yellow fever vaccination. Study-wide background: SMART-Seq v4 Ultra Low Input prepared libraries from low-cell fractions.

Findings of the study overall: Re-detected after boosting: most primary clones, 96% of CD4 and 75% to 90% of CD8.

As concerns this clonotype: Its antigen is unknown.

MiXCR, run by TCRdb on the 5' RACE reads, gives a single entry per CDR3 protein. Of about 330,000 distinct CDR3 sequences detected, roughly 7.5% appear once; the ten largest clones hold about 16%. V dropped 5 bases and J dropped 6; count of bases not matched to a gene: 13. Germline CDR1 DFQATT, CDR2 SNEGSKA (reference sequence). The CDR3 loop spans 15 amino acids. The material sequenced was PBMCs, taken more than 35 days after the first yellow fever vaccination. This clonotype originated in a man aged 18 to 35 who received the YFV17D yellow fever vaccine. This chain joins TRBV20-1 and TRBJ2-3; 8 bases fit TRBD1. CDR3 nucleotide sequence: TGCAGTGCTGAACGACAGGGGCGAGTGGGCGATACGCAGTATTTT. It is translated as CSAERQGRVGDTQYF.